This TCR gamma chain was obtained from a study of γδ T cells in repeated Plasmodium falciparum infection. Across the whole study: Samples were taken at baseline, before some infections, and 21 days after each.

The germline V gene encodes CDR1 GITISATS and CDR2 ISYDGTV (reference sequence). This CDR3 has 17 residues. Study observations and caveats: Vgamma9/Vdelta2+ T cells showed a stable polyclonal repertoire with shared TCRgamma sequences.

The sample holds a few counts of this clone. Its antigen is not known. Possible read error: a much larger clone is one base away. The sample holds other DNA sequences that translate to the same CDR3. Each sorted gammadelta sample had TRG and TRD chains sequenced. TCRdb reprocessed the multiplex PCR reads through CATT. Counted here are around 25,000 gamma-chain clones, under 3% occurring once; the ten biggest clones make up around a third. Bulk repertoires came from Vgamma9/Vdelta2+ or Vdelta2-negative gammadelta T cells flow-sorted from PBMC. The J gene is TRGJP, the V gene TRGV9. The J gene, missing from TCRdb, was assigned here through DNA to germline matching. The sequence was collected from a pool of human donors (malaria-infected and uninfected, not separated). Specimen: gamma-delta T cells from blood. The CDR3 nucleotides read TGTGCCTTATGGGAGGCACTTCAAGAGTTGGGCAAAAAAATCAAGGTATTT. Residues: CALWEALQELGKKIKVF.